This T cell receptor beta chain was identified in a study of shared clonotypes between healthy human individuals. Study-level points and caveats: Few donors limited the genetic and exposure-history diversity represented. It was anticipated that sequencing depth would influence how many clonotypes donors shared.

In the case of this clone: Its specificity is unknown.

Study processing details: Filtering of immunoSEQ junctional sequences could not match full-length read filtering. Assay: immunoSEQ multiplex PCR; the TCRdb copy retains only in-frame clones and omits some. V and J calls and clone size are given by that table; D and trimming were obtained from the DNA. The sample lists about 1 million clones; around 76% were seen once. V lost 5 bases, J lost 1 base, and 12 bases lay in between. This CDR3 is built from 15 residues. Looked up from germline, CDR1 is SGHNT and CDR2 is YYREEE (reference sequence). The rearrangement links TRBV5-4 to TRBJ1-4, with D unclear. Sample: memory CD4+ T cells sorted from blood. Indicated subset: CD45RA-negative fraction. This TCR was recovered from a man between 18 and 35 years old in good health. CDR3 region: CASSPQPGTNEKLFF. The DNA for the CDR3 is TGTGCCAGCAGTCCCCAGCCGGGAACTAATGAAAAACTGTTTTTT. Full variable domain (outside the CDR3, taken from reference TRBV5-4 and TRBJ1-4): ETGVTQSPTHLIKTRGQQVTLRCSSQSGHNTVSWYQQALGQGPQFIFQYYREEENGRGNFPPRFSGLQFPNYSSELNVNALELDDSALYLCASSPQPGTNEKLFFGSGTQLSVL.